One and the same sample provided the 9 T cell receptor beta chains below, sequenced in a study of blood T cells in healthy people across ages. The use of a sample-barcoded 5' primer and a J-beta primer mix characterized a second PCR of about 6 to 12 cycles. Using its own MiXCR run on the 5' RACE reads, TCRdb lists one record per CDR3 protein. The data show hundreds of thousands of distinct CDR3 sequences, roughly 25% seen once. The sample also formed part of further work on T cells of mothers and their children.

Sequenced input: blood. The receptors stem from a boy younger than 18 in good health.

The sample holds a few counts of this clonotype. The gene calls are TRBV29-1 and TRBJ2-5; D call uncertain. This CDR3 is 11 amino acids long. Per germline, CDR1 SQVTM and CDR2 ANQGSEA. V lost 4 bases and J 1 base, leaving 4 bases between the germline ends. CDR3 nucleotides: TGCAGCGTTGTCAGCCAAGAGACCCAGTACTTC. It specifies CSVVSQETQYF.

The sample holds a few counts of this clonotype. V usage is TRBV7-3 and J usage is TRBJ2-4; 9 nucleotides line up with TRBD2. Losses at the gene ends were 8 bases for V and 6 bases for J; bases not matched to a gene: 8. The CDR3 covers 14 residues. Per germline, CDR1 SGHTA and CDR2 FQGTGA. Written as DNA, the CDR3 is TGTGCCAGCTTCCAGACTAGCGGTCGAAACATTCAGTACTTC. Amino acid sequence: CASFQTSGRNIQYF.

The chain links TRBV25-1 to TRBJ2-1; 7 bases fit TRBD1. With the DNA end fitting TRBJ2-7 better, the J assignment may be wrong. The length of the CDR3 is 15 residues. Germline CDR1 reads MGHDK; CDR2 reads SYGVNS. The CDR3 here is CASSELGDSSYEQYF. CDR3 nucleotide sequence: TGTGCCAGCAGTGAATTGGGGGACAGCTCCTACGAGCAGTACTTC.

This clonotype has only a few counts. The chain is built from TRBV7-2 and TRBJ2-2, with D possibly TRBD1 on 6 matching bases. Germline CDR1 and CDR2: SGHTA and FQGNSA. The CDR3 is 13 residues long. The germline V and J ends were trimmed by 4 bases and 6 bases, with 9 bases remaining between them. The CDR3 loop is CASSSRGAGELFF. The CDR3 bases are TGTGCCAGCAGCTCCAGGGGTGCCGGGGAGCTGTTTTTT.

This clonotype came up a few times. This chain links TRBV29-1 with TRBJ1-1; D gene unclear. Germline V gives CDR1 SQVTM, CDR2 ANQGSEA. V lost 4 bases and J 6 bases, leaving 6 bases between the germline ends. The CDR3 is made up of 10 amino acids. The CDR3 DNA reads TGCAGCGTTGCCACTTCTGAAGCTTTCTTT. Residues: CSVATSEAFF.

The chain has TRBV20-1 and TRBJ2-2; D may be TRBD1 (5 bases). V was clipped by 8 bases and J by 5 bases, with 18 bases between them. The CDR3 is 14 amino acids. Per the germline V gene, CDR1 is DFQATT and CDR2 is SNEGSKA (reference sequence). The CDR3 loop is CSTPRASGTGELFF. Here the CDR3 DNA reads TGCAGTACACCCAGGGCCAGTGGAACCGGGGAGCTGTTTTTT.

This clonotype was picked up a small number of times. The chain has TRBV27 and TRBJ1-2; 11 nucleotides match TRBD1. After removal of 2 bases from V and 4 bases from J, the junction contained 3 bases not matched to a gene. The CDR3 spans 15 residues. Germline V gene sequence: CDR1 MNHEY, CDR2 SMNVEV (reference sequence). The CDR3 loop reads CASSLRGQGVYGYTF. In DNA, the CDR3 is TGTGCCAGCAGTTTAAGGGGACAGGGGGTCTATGGCTACACCTTC.

This clonotype was seen more than once but under ten times. The chain has TRBV9 and TRBJ2-7; D possibly uses TRBD1 or TRBD2 (5 bases each). Looked up from germline, CDR1 is SGDLS and CDR2 is YYNGEE. The CDR3 totals 15 residues. Trimming pared 0 bases from V and 7 bases from J, leaving 17 bases between. CDR3 in amino acids: CASSVGGGTAAEQYF. The CDR3 coding sequence is TGTGCCAGCAGCGTAGGTGGTGGGACGGCTGCAGAGCAGTACTTC.

The sample holds a few counts of this clonotype. The rearrangement uses TRBV12-3 or TRBV12-4 and TRBJ2-1; 11 bases are a match to TRBD2. The CDR3 is made up of 17 amino acids. With V trimmed by 6 bases and J by 1 base, 8 bases remained unmatched. The CDR3 nucleotides read TGTGCCAGCAGGGACCTTGGACTAGCGGGTTCCTACAATGAGCAGTTCTTC. This sequence encodes CASRDLGLAGSYNEQFF.